The 11 T cell receptor beta chains below all came from one sample that was sequenced in a study of T cell repertoires in ileal Crohn's disease. Profiled with immunoSEQ multiplex PCR; TCRdb holds only in-frame clones, not every one. The sample has 5,000 to 7,000 clones; 78% are singletons. The time point is: proximal margin of the surgical specimen (macroscopically non-inflamed). Sequencing was performed on ileal tissue. The receptors were sampled from an adult with Crohn's disease.

V gene TRBV10-3 combines with J gene TRBJ1-2, with unresolved D. V was trimmed by 2 bases and J by 6 bases, leaving 7 bases between them. The CDR3 runs to 12 residues. Per the germline V gene, CDR1 is ENHRY and CDR2 is SYGVKD. The CDR3 here is CAISENKDGYTF. The CDR3 DNA reads as TGTGCCATCAGTGAGAATAAGGATGGCTACACCTTC.

The chain is built from TRBV6-6 and TRBJ1-1; D is perhaps TRBD1 (6 bases). This CDR3 has 16 residues. Trimming took off 6 bases at V and 4 bases at J, with 21 bases between the two ends. Germline V gene data show CDR1 as MNHNY and CDR2 as SVGAGI (reference sequence). The DNA for the CDR3 is TGTGCCAGCAGCCCCAACGGGGGCTGGACGGGCACTGAAGCTTTCTTT. It encodes CASSPNGGWTGTEAFF.

The chain recombines TRBV7-2 with TRBJ1-3; D not certain. In germline, CDR1 is SGHTA, CDR2 FQGNSA. The CDR3 is made up of 12 amino acids. Between the trimmed V and J ends, which lost 4 bases and 9 bases, there was a span of 10 bases. The DNA of the CDR3 is TGTGCCAGCAGCTCTGGCCGGGGCACCATATATTTT. As protein: CASSSGRGTIYF.

V and J are TRBV10-2 and TRBJ2-7, with 7 bases identical to TRBD1. The V gene end was trimmed by 3 bases and the J gene end by 0 bases; junction bases not matched to a gene: 5. Germline V gene lookup returns CDR1 WSHSY and CDR2 SAAADI. The CDR3 consists of 15 residues. CDR3 in amino acids: CASSERDRASYEQYF. The DNA of the CDR3 is TGCGCCAGCAGTGAACGGGACAGAGCCTCCTACGAGCAGTACTTC.

The chain employs TRBV13 and TRBJ2-7, with 7 bases lining up with TRBD2. The CDR3 is 13 residues long. The junction had 8 bases not matched to a gene; V was cut back by 1 base and J by 11 bases. The germline gives CDR1 PRHDT, CDR2 FYEKMQ (reference sequence). CDR3 nucleotides: TGTGCCAGCAGCTTAGTAGCTAGCGGCCCGAAGTACTTC. This encodes CASSLVASGPKYF.

The chain employs TRBV9 and TRBJ2-7; 8 positions agree with TRBD2. V trimming: 6 bases; J trimming: 2 bases; junction bases outside the gene matches: 28. There are 21 residues in the CDR3. CDR1 and CDR2 from the germline V gene are SGDLS and YYNGEE. As DNA, the CDR3 is TGTGCCAGCACCGAAGGGGCGGGAGGTGTTTACAGAACTCTTCGGGCCTACGAGCAGTACTTC. Translating gives CASTEGAGGVYRTLRAYEQYF.

This rearrangement joins TRBV5-4 to TRBJ2-5; TRBD2 matches 9 bases. V lost 6 bases to trimming and J lost 5 bases; unmatched junction nucleotides: 11. The CDR3 consists of 15 residues. Germline CDR1 SGHNT, CDR2 YYREEE (reference sequence). As DNA, the CDR3 is TGTGCCAGCACCCCCAGGGCTAGCGGGGTGGAGACCCAGTACTTC. It translates to CASTPRASGVETQYF.

This clone showed up just once. CDR3 coding DNA: TGCGCCAGCAGCTTGGCTCCCGGCTCGCATTCACCCCTCCACTTT. Translation gives CASSLAPGSHSPLHF. The chain uses TRBV5-1 and TRBJ1-6; D not certain. Per germline, CDR1 SGHRS and CDR2 YFSETQ. The CDR3 runs 15 residues. The V end was cut by 0 bases, the J end by 8 bases, with 12 bases between.

In its sample, this clone was seen once. In the same sample, other DNA sequences code for this CDR3. The chain combines TRBV6-1 with TRBJ2-5; 12 nucleotides align to TRBD2. The junction had 0 bases not matched to a gene; V was cut back by 2 bases and J by 2 bases. The CDR3 has 15 amino acids. The germline gives CDR1 MNHNS, CDR2 SASEGT. CDR3 nucleotides: TGTGCCAGCAGTGAACTAGCGGGGGGGCAAGAGACCCAGTACTTC. Encoded protein: CASSELAGGQETQYF.

This chain joins TRBV19 and TRBJ1-1; D might be TRBD1 (5 bases). V was shortened by 0 bases and J by 5 bases, with 19 bases between the two germline ends. The CDR3 contains 17 residues. Germline V gives CDR1 LNHDA, CDR2 SQIVND (reference sequence). CDR3 DNA sequence: TGTGCCAGTAGTATAGACCAAGACGCAGGGATCTGGACTGAAGCTTTCTTT. It is translated as CASSIDQDAGIWTEAFF.

This chain links TRBV5-1 with TRBJ2-7; 7 nucleotides align to TRBD1. This CDR3 is built from 17 residues. CDR1 SGHRS and CDR2 YFSETQ come from the germline V gene. After removal of 0 bases from V and 2 bases from J, the junction contained 11 bases not matched to a gene. Written as DNA, the CDR3 is TGCGCCAGCAGCTTGGGCATTCCCTTGACAGGGACCTACGAGCAGTACTTC. This sequence encodes CASSLGIPLTGTYEQYF.